The source of this T cell receptor beta chain is a study of CXCR3-negative and CXCR3-positive naive CD8 T cells. In preparing the TRB cDNA libraries, 5' RACE with UMI labels was used. With the 5' RACE reads reprocessed, TCRdb shows one record per CDR3 protein and no DNA. Its listing shows around 81,000 distinct CDR3 sequences. This CDR3 region has 15 residues. The germline V gene has CDR1 SEHNR and CDR2 FQNEAQ (reference sequence). This clonotype was sampled from a human donor in good health. Some clones in this sample may be carry-over from other donors' samples. The sequencing input was naive CXCR3- CD8+ T cells from blood. Subset meaning: CD45RO-CCR7+CD27+CD95- naive CD8+ T cells lacking CXCR3 (TNR3-). The V and J genes are TRBV7-9 and TRBJ1-1; TCRdb picks TRBD1, but there is no DNA to check that call. The CDR3 sequence is CASSVPGVGSTEAFF.